This T cell receptor (beta chain) was retrieved from a study of blood T cell repertoires in COVID-19 (dated by TCRdb to about 2020). Study-level background: Collaborator samples came from the United States, Italy and Spain and covered acute and convalescent phases of COVID-19. The material from the prospective study consisted of cDNA or gDNA derived from T cells, B-cell-depleted T cells, or PBMCs. Deeply sampled blood TCRbeta repertoires from subjects exposed to, actively infected with, or recovered from COVID-19 were included in the dataset. The repertoires were made available in a free public database intended to serve as a resource for research on the immune response to SARS-CoV-2. The samples were drawn from the first 160 participants of the ongoing ImmuneRACE study and from 950 to 1,500 subjects provided by 6 global collaborators. The sample metadata nearly always contained a de-identified subject ID, COVID-19 status, age in years and sex. Where available, HLA class I and class II types were obtained from metadata supplied by the sample provider rather than from assay-based typing. Overall results and qualifications from the work: Clinical and demographic metadata were provided uncurated, with the amount varying by source and participant.

Collaborating institutions collected whole blood in K2EDTA tubes following their own protocols. For TCRbeta analysis, collaborators shipped samples in one of three forms: frozen whole blood, isolated PBMCs, or DNA extracted from either of those sample types. In the case of this clone: There is no known antigen for this receptor. It has no much larger one-base neighbor in the sample; base qualities were not kept.

CDR1 is given as SNHLY and CDR2 as FYNNEI, both from the germline V gene. The cysteine opens and the phenylalanine closes a CDR3 of 13 amino acids. This entry keeps only the CDR3 DNA: 39 bases, framed from base 1. Trimming removed 5 bases from V and 4 bases from J, leaving 11 bases between the germline ends. The immunoSEQ Assay, a bias-controlled multiplex PCR, was used to amplify TCRbeta CDR3 regions from genomic DNA. In the original analysis: The number of nucleated cells in each sample was estimated from the amplification of reference gene primers within the assay. To quantify the absolute abundance of each unique TCRbeta CDR3 rearrangement, sequence reads were collapsed and filtered. Productive Simpson clonality was computed per sample as the square root of Simpson's diversity index over productive rearrangements. Held by TCRdb, this immuneACCESS table contains in-frame sequences only and omits some clones. Under half of the omission traces to an unresolved V gene where checked; the cause of the rest is unknown. V and J calls and clone size are copied from that table; D and trimming were computed from the DNA. Present in this sample are about 200,000 clones, around nine tenths of which were seen just once. The ten largest clones add up to 1.5% to 2% of the sample.

The chain couples TRBV2 to TRBJ1-2; no D gene call is confident. This clonotype originated in a man between 18 and 35 years old with active or convalescent COVID-19. What was sequenced was peripheral blood. The sequence in DNA is TGTGCCAGCAGTCCAGACGGGATCTATGGCTACACCTTC. Its translation is CASSPDGIYGYTF.